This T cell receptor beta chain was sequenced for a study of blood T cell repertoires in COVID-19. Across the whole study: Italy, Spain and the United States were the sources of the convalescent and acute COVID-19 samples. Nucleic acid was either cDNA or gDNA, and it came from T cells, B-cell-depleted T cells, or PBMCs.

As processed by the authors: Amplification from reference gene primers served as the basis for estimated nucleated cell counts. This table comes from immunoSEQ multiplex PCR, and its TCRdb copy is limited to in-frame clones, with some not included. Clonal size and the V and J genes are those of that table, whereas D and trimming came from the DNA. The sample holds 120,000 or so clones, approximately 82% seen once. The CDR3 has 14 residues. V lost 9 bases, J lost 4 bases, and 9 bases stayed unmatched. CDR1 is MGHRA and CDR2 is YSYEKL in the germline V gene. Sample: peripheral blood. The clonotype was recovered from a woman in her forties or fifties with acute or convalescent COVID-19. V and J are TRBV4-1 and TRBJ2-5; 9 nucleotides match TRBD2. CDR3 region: CASPRREGRETQYF. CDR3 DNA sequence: TGCGCCAGTCCCCGGCGGGAGGGCCGAGAGACCCAGTACTTC.